This T cell receptor (beta chain) was captured in a study of T cell changes during pregnancy in multiple sclerosis. Germline CDR1 and CDR2: LNHDA and SQIVND (reference sequence). This CDR3 is built from 15 residues. V was cut by 0 bases and J by 1 base, with 7 bases left in between. Produced via immunoSEQ multiplex PCR; TCRdb's table is partial and in-frame only. The sample has fewer than 55,000 clones, 80% to 95% seen once. The source is a female donor with multiple sclerosis, enrolled in a pregnancy study. The chain employs TRBV19 and TRBJ1-3; D call uncertain. Sequencing input: peripheral blood. CDR3 in DNA: TGTGCCAGTAGTATAGATCCAGCATCTGGAAACACCATATATTTT. This codes for CASSIDPASGNTIYF.